This T cell receptor beta chain was recorded in a study of blood T cell repertoires in COVID-19. At the level of the study: Samples taken during acute and convalescent COVID-19 were collected in the United States, Italy and Spain. T cells, B-cell-depleted T cells, or PBMCs supplied cDNA or gDNA.

In the study's own analysis: Scientists estimated how many nucleated cells there were by amplifying reference gene primers. The protocol was immunoSEQ multiplex PCR, while the TCRdb copy is restricted to in-frame clones and leaves out a portion. For V, J and clone size, that table is used; D and trimming come from the DNA. Of under 95,000 clones listed, about 80% are singletons. Sequencing used peripheral blood. The TCR comes from a woman in her 70s with acute or convalescent COVID-19.

The CDR3 nucleotides read TGTGCCAGCAGCCCCCTGGGACTTATGAACACTGAAGCTTTCTTT. Translated: CASSPLGLMNTEAFF. The chain joins TRBV14 to TRBJ1-1; maybe TRBD1 (5 bases). The CDR3 runs to 15 residues. The germline gives CDR1 SGHDN, CDR2 FVKESK. The germline V and J ends were trimmed by 4 bases and 0 bases, with 12 bases remaining between them.